The T cell receptor (beta chain) described here comes from a study of graft-versus-host responses after intestinal transplantation. With 9 bases clipped from V and 2 bases from J, the junction kept 7 bases outside the gene matches. Looked up from germline, CDR1 is LNHDA and CDR2 is SQIVND (reference sequence). The length of the CDR3 is 14 residues. As for this clone: Its antigen is undetermined.

TCRdb's table, derived via immunoSEQ multiplex PCR, lists solely in-frame clones and lacks some. The table lists 80,000 to 90,000 clones, more than 90% of them singletons. The clonotype comes from a human donor who received an intestinal transplant. The chain combines TRBV19 with TRBJ2-3; 8 nucleotides agree with TRBD1. The material sequenced was unstimulated CD4+ T cells sorted from spleen or lymph node cells, taken before intestinal transplant. CDR3 residues: CASATGGPTDTQYF. The CDR3 nucleotides read TGTGCCAGCGCAACAGGGGGGCCCACAGATACGCAGTATTTT.